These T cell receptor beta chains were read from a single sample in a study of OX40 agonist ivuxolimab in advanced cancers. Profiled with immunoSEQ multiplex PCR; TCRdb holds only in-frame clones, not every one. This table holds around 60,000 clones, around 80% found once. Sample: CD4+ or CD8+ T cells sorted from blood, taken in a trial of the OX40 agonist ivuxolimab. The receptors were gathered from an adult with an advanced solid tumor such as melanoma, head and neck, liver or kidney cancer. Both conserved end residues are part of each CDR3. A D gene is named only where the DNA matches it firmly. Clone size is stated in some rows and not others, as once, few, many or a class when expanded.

DNA: TGTGCCAGCAGCCCCTCGACAGGGGAATTTATCACTGAAGCTTTCTTT
CDR3: CASSPSTGEFITEAFF
D: TRBD1
size: .
V: TRBV27
J: TRBJ1-1

DNA: TGCGCCAGCCGCCCCACCACAGTGGACACTGAAGCTTTCTTT
CDR3: CASRPTTVDTEAFF
D: .
size: .
V: TRBV5-1
J: TRBJ1-1

DNA: TGTGCCAGTAGTCTCCCCCCGACGGAAATCTATGGCTACACCTTC
CDR3: CASSLPPTEIYGYTF
D: .
size: once
V: TRBV19
J: TRBJ1-2

DNA: TGTGCCAGCAGCCCTACGAAGGGGAACACTGAAGCTTTCTTT
CDR3: CASSPTKGNTEAFF
D: .
size: .
V: TRBV7-2
J: TRBJ1-1

DNA: TGTGCCAGCAGCTTAGATTTAGCTAACTATGGCTACACCTTC
CDR3: CASSLDLANYGYTF
D: .
size: .
V: TRBV11-2
J: TRBJ1-2

DNA: TGTGCCAGCAGCGTAGGATTGGGACAGGGACAAGAGACCCAGTACTTC
CDR3: CASSVGLGQGQETQYF
D: TRBD1
size: .
V: TRBV9
J: TRBJ2-5

DNA: TGTGCCAGCAGCCCACAGCTCGGGGGCCAGCAGTTCTTC
CDR3: CASSPQLGGQQFF
D: .
size: .
V: TRBV9
J: TRBJ2-1

DNA: TGTGCCAGCGGTACAGGGGGGCCTGTTTTAGCAGCTTTCTTT
CDR3: CASGTGGPVLAAFF
D: TRBD1
size: once
V: TRBV28
J: TRBJ1-1

DNA: TGTGCCAGCAGCTTGGTAGTTTGGCCTACTAGCACAGATACGCAGTATTTT
CDR3: CASSLVVWPTSTDTQYF
D: .
size: .
V: TRBV5-5
J: TRBJ2-3

DNA: TGTGCCAGCAGCGTCGGGACAGGGGGCCAGACCGGGGAGCTGTTTTTT
CDR3: CASSVGTGGQTGELFF
D: TRBD1
size: once
V: TRBV9
J: TRBJ2-2

DNA: TGTGCCAGCAGCCTAGGGACCAGTCCCCAGCATTTT
CDR3: CASSLGTSPQHF
D: .
size: .
V: TRBV7-2
J: TRBJ1-5

DNA: TGTGCCAGCAGTGACCGGGTGAAGAGGGGCATAGATACGCAGTATTTT
CDR3: CASSDRVKRGIDTQYF
D: .
size: .
V: TRBV25-1
J: TRBJ2-3

DNA: TGCGCCAGCAGCGTCGGGACTAGCGGGGGGATGGAGACCCAGTACTTC
CDR3: CASSVGTSGGMETQYF
D: TRBD2
size: .
V: TRBV5-1
J: TRBJ2-5

DNA: TGTGCCAGTAGTATAGACGGGGACTACCTAGAGGCAGGGACTGAAGCTTTCTTT
CDR3: CASSIDGDYLEAGTEAFF
D: .
size: .
V: TRBV19
J: TRBJ1-1

DNA: TGTGCCTGGAGCGCCAAGCGATCAGGTGGCCAGGAGACCCAGTACTTC
CDR3: CAWSAKRSGGQETQYF
D: .
size: .
V: TRBV30
J: TRBJ2-5

DNA: TGTGCCAGCAGCCAAGATCATCAGGGCAGGGGTGAAGCTTTCTTT
CDR3: CASSQDHQGRGEAFF
D: .
size: .
V: TRBV4-2
J: TRBJ1-1

DNA: TGTGCCAGCAGCTTAGTTCCGGGAGTAGATTATGGCAATGAGCAGTTCTTC
CDR3: CASSLVPGVDYGNEQFF
D: .
size: once
V: TRBV7-2
J: TRBJ2-1

DNA: TGTGCCAGTAGTATATCGAGGGGATCGGGGACTGAAGCTTTCTTT
CDR3: CASSISRGSGTEAFF
D: .
size: .
V: TRBV19
J: TRBJ1-1

DNA: TGTGCCAGTAGTAGCGGACAGGGGAGCTCTGGGGCCAACGTCCTGACTTTC
CDR3: CASSSGQGSSGANVLTF
D: TRBD1
size: once
V: TRBV19
J: TRBJ2-6

DNA: TGTGCCACCCTCGACAGTTTCTCTGGAAACACCATATATTTT
CDR3: CATLDSFSGNTIYF
D: .
size: once
V: TRBV15
J: TRBJ1-3

DNA: TGTGCCAGCAGCCGGACTAGCGGGCCCTCCTACGAGCAGTACTTC
CDR3: CASSRTSGPSYEQYF
D: TRBD2
size: .
V: TRBV7-6
J: TRBJ2-7

DNA: TGTGCCAGCAGTGTTGAGGGAGGCACTGAAGCTTTCTTT
CDR3: CASSVEGGTEAFF
D: .
size: .
V: TRBV2
J: TRBJ1-1

DNA: TGCGCCAGCAGCTTAGGGACTAGCGGGAGGTACCGCACAGATACGCAGTATTTT
CDR3: CASSLGTSGRYRTDTQYF
D: TRBD2
size: many
V: TRBV5-1
J: TRBJ2-3